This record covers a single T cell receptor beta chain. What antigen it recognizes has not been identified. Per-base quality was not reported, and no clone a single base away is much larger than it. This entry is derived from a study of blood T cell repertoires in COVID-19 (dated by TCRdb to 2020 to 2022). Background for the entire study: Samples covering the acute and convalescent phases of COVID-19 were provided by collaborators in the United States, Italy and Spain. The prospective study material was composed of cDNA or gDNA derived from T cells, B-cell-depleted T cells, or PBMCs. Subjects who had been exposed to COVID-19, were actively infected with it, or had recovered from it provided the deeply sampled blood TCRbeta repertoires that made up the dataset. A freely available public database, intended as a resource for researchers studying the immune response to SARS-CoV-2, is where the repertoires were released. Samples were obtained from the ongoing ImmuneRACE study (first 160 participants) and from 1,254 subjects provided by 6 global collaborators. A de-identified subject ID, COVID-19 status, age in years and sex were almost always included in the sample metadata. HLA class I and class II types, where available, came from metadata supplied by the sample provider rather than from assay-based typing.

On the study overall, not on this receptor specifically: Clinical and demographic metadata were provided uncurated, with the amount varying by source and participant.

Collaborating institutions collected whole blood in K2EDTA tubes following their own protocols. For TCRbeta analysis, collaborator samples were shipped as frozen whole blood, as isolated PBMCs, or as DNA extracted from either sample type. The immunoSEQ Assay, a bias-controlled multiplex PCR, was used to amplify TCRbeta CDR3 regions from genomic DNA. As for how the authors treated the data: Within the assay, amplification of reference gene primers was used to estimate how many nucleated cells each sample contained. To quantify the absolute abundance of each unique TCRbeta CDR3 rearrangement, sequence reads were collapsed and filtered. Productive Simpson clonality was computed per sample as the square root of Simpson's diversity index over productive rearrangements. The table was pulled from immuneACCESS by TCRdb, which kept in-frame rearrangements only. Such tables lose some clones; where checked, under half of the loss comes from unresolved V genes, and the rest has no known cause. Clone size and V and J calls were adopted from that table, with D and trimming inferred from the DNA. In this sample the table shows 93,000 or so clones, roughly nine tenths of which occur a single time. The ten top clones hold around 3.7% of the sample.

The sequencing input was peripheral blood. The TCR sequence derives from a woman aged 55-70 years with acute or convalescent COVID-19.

CDR3 reads: CASSLPGLSGGYTF. The DNA is as follows: TGTGCCAGCAGCTTACCCGGACTATCAGGTGGCTACACCTTC. This chain joins TRBV7-8 to TRBJ1-2; the D segment cannot be called with confidence. The CDR3 holds 14 amino acids from the cysteine to the phenylalanine. Solely the CDR3 DNA is kept, with 42 bases framed from the first base. CDR1 and CDR2, looked up from the germline V gene, are SGHVS and FQNEAQ. Between the V and J ends, shortened by 2 bases and 7 bases respectively, the junction contains 14 bases.